This T cell receptor beta chain was sequenced during a study of blood T cell repertoires in COVID-19. For the study at large: Collection of acute and convalescent COVID-19 samples took place in the United States, Italy and Spain.

This clone was observed a handful of times. Trimming at V came to 5 bases and at J to 4 bases, leaving 5 bases not matched to a gene. The V gene's germline CDR1 is SGHTA and CDR2 FQGNSA. The CDR3 consists of 14 residues. Source study methods: Researchers report that nucleated cell counts were estimated from reference gene primer amplification. The data were produced by immunoSEQ multiplex PCR, yet TCRdb's version contains in-frame clones alone and is incomplete. The V and J calls and the clone size are those of that table, but D and trimming were determined from the DNA. The table lists tens of thousands of clones, approximately 78% of them singletons.

The chain recombines TRBV7-2 with TRBJ2-1, with 7 bases identical to TRBD2. The sequence was collected from a woman older than 75 with active or convalescent COVID-19. The sample consisted of peripheral blood. Here the CDR3 reads CASSQAGFYNEQFF. DNA of the CDR3: TGTGCCAGCAGCCAAGCGGGATTTTACAATGAGCAGTTCTTC.